These T cell receptor beta chains were read from a single sample in a study of vaccination and CD4 T cells after COVID-19. TCRdb re-analysed the PCR reads in MiXCR, keeping a single row per CDR3 protein. In the table there are roughly 10,000 distinct CDR3 sequences, 29% of which are singletons. No antigen is known for these receptors. The specimen was cultured CD4+ T cells from blood. These receptors all stem from a human donor with COVID-19. Both conserved end residues are part of each CDR3. D genes are given only for firm matches. Size is omitted from some rows. Given values are once, few, many or a class for expanded clones.

J gene | V gene | clone size | D gene | CDR3 DNA | CDR3 protein
TRBJ2-2 | TRBV7-2 | medium-sized | TRBD1 | TGTGCCAGCAGCCTAAGACAGGGGGCGCCCACCGGGGAGCTGTTTTTT | CASSLRQGAPTGELFF
TRBJ2-5 | TRBV20-1 | . | TRBD1 | TGCAGTGCTAGAGCGACAGGGAGAGAGACCCAGTACTTC | CSARATGRETQYF
TRBJ1-2 | TRBV20-1 | . | . | TGCAGTGCTATTGCGGCAACCTATGGCTACACCTTC | CSAIAATYGYTF
TRBJ2-2 | TRBV27 | . | . | TGTGCCAGCAGCTCATTTGCGCCACGGACGAGGGACACCGGGGAGCTGTTTTTT | CASSSFAPRTRDTGELFF
TRBJ2-1 | TRBV19 | . | . | TGTGCCAGTAGTCTTCCAGGGAATGAGCAGTTCTTC | CASSLPGNEQFF
TRBJ2-2 | TRBV6-4 | . | TRBD2 | TGTGCCAGCAGTGACTCTAGCGGGGACACCGGGGAGCTGTTTTTT | CASSDSSGDTGELFF
TRBJ1-6 | TRBV7-2 | few | TRBD1 | TGTGCCAGCAGCTTATACAGGGGAAATTCACCCCTCCACTTT | CASSLYRGNSPLHF
TRBJ2-2 | TRBV7-7 | . | . | TGTGCTAGCAGCTTAGAACCGGGAACCAACACCGGGGAGCTGTTTTTT | CASSLEPGTNTGELFF
TRBJ1-3 | TRBV5-8 | . | . | TGTGCCAGCCTCGTGCGCTCTGGAAACACCATATATTTT | CASLVRSGNTIYF
TRBJ1-1 | TRBV5-1 | . | TRBD1 | TGCGCCAGCAGTTTTGGGACAGGGATGAACACTGAAGCTTTCTTT | CASSFGTGMNTEAFF
TRBJ2-3 | TRBV6-5 | . | . | TGTGCCAGCAGTTACTCTCCGTACACTAGCACAGATACGCAGTATTTT | CASSYSPYTSTDTQYF
TRBJ2-6 | TRBV14 | few | . | TGTGCCAGCAGTCTTGGGCTAAATCGGGCCAACGTCCTGACTTTC | CASSLGLNRANVLTF
TRBJ1-4 | TRBV19 | . | . | TGTGCCAGTAGTATATTCCCAAACGGGAATGAAAAACTGTTTTTT | CASSIFPNGNEKLFF
TRBJ2-1 | TRBV6-5 | . | . | TGTGCCAGCAGTTACGAACTAGGAGTGTCCTACAATGAGCAGTTCTTC | CASSYELGVSYNEQFF
TRBJ1-6 | TRBV18 | . | . | TGTGCCAGCTCACCAGGTCCAGTTTCTGGGGGTTCACCCCTCCACTTT | CASSPGPVSGGSPLHF